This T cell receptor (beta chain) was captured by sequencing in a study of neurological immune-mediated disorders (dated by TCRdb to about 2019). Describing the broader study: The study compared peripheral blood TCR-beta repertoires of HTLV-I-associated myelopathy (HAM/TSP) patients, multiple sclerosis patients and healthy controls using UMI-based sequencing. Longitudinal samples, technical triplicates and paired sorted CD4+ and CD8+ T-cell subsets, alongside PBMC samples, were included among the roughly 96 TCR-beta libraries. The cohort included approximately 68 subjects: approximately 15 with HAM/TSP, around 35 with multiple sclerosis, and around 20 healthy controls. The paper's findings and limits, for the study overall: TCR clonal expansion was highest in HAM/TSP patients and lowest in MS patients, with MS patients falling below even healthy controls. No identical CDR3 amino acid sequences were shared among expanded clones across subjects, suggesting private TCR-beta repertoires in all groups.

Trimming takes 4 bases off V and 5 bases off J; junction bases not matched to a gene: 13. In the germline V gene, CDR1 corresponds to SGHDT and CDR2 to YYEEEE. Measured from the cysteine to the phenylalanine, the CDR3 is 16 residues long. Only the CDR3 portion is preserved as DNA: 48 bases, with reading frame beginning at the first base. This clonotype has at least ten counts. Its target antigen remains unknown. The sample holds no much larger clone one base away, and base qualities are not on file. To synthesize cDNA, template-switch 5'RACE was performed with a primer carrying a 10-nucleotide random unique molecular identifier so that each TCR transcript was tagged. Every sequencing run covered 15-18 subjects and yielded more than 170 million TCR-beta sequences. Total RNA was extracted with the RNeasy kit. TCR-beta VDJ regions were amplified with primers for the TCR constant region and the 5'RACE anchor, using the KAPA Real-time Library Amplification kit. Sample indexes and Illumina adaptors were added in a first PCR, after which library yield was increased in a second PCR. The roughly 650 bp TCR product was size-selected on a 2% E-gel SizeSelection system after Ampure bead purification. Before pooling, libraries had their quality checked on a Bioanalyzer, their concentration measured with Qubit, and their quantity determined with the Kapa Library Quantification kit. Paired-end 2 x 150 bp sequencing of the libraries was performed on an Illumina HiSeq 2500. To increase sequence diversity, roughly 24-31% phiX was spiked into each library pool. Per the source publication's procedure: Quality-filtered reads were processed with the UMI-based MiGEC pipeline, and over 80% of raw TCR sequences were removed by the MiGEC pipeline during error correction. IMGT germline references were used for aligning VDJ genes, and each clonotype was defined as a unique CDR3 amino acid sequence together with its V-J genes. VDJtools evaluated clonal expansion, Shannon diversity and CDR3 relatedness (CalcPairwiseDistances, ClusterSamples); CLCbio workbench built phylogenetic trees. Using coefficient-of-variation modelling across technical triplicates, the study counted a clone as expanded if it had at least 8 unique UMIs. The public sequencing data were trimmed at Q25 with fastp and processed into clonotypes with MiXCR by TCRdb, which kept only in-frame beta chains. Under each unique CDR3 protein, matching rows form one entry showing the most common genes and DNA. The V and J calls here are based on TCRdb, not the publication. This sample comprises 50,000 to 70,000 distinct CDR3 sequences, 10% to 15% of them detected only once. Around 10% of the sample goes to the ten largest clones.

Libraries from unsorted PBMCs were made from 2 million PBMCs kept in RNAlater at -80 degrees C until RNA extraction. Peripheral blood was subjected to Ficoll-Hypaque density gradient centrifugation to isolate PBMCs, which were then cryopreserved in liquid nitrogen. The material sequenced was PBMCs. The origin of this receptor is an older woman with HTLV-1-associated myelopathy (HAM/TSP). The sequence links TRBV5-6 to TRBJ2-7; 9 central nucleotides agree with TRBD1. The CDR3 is CASSGTGMVQMDEQYF. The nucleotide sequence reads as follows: TGTGCCAGCAGCGGGACAGGGATGGTCCAAATGGACGAGCAGTACTTC.